The 18 T cell receptor beta chains presented below share a single source sample, sequenced in a study of blood T cell repertoires in COVID-19. Produced via immunoSEQ multiplex PCR; TCRdb's table is partial and in-frame only. The profile shows about 270,000 clones, around 86% of them singletons. The sequenced sample consisted of peripheral blood. The receptor set was obtained from a man in his forties with active or convalescent COVID-19.

The sample holds a few counts of this clone. The CDR3 is CASSTGTGYGGGGNTIYF. The CDR3 nucleotides are TGCGCCAGCAGCACAGGGACAGGCTACGGAGGGGGTGGAAACACCATATATTTT. This sequence joins TRBV5-1 and TRBJ1-3, with 8 bases matching TRBD1. Trimming took 4 bases from V and 3 from J; bases not matched to a gene: 15. The germline gives CDR1 SGHRS, CDR2 YFSETQ. The CDR3 has 18 residues.

This rearrangement joins TRBV19 to TRBJ2-5; D is perhaps TRBD1 (6 bases). CDR3 size: 15 residues. V was shortened by 0 bases and J by 7 bases, with 15 bases between the two germline ends. Germline V CDR1 and CDR2: LNHDA, SQIVND (reference sequence). CDR3 amino acids: CASSIELRRGGTQYF. In DNA form, the CDR3 reads TGTGCCAGTAGTATAGAATTGAGGAGAGGGGGGACCCAGTACTTC.

The rearrangement uses TRBV18 and TRBJ2-3, with D perhaps TRBD2 (5 bases). The CDR3 covers 12 residues. V lost 5 bases and J 6 bases, leaving 9 bases between the germline ends. Germline V lookup: CDR1 KGHSH, CDR2 LQKENI. The DNA for the CDR3 is TGTGCCAGCTCAACTAGTAGGGATACGCAGTATTTT. The encoded protein is CASSTSRDTQYF.

The CDR3 loop is CATSDLAGPSYNEQFF. The CDR3 nucleotides read TGTGCCACCAGTGATTTGGCGGGACCCTCCTACAATGAGCAGTTCTTC. V gene TRBV24-1 combines with J gene TRBJ2-1; a weak D match, TRBD2 (6 bases). Trimming shortened V by 0 bases and J by 0 bases, and 8 bases separated the two germline ends. Germline CDR1 KGHDR, CDR2 SFDVKD. The CDR3 is made up of 16 amino acids.

The CDR3 DNA sequence: TGTGCCACACGGACCTCGGGGAGGGGGGCCAACGTCCTGACTTTC. It encodes CATRTSGRGANVLTF. This chain connects TRBV6-5 to TRBJ2-6; maybe TRBD2 (6 bases). V lost 10 bases, J lost 4 bases, and 17 bases lay in between. Germline values: CDR1 MNHEY, CDR2 SVGAGI. This CDR3 has 15 residues.

The chain joins TRBV6-1 to TRBJ2-1; 9 nucleotides match TRBD1. The CDR3 is made up of 16 amino acids. J lost 2 bases, V lost 2 bases, and 4 bases had no gene match. Germline values: CDR1 MNHNS, CDR2 SASEGT. The CDR3 loop is CASSEKWTGAYNEQFF. Written as DNA, the CDR3 is TGTGCCAGCAGTGAAAAGTGGACAGGGGCCTACAATGAGCAGTTCTTC.

The rearrangement links TRBV4-2 to TRBJ2-1, with 12 nucleotides matching TRBD2. Germline V gene data show CDR1 as LGHNA and CDR2 as YNFKEQ. Losses at the gene ends were 0 bases for V and 4 bases for J; bases not matched to a gene: 1. The CDR3 spans 16 residues. In DNA, the CDR3 is TGTGCCAGCAGCCAAGAGACTAGCGGGGGTTACAATGAGCAGTTCTTC. Amino acids: CASSQETSGGYNEQFF.

The rearrangement uses TRBV3-1 (or the pseudogene TRBV3-2) and TRBJ2-7, with D possibly matching TRBD2 (6 bases). The V end was cut by 0 bases, the J end by 4 bases, with 13 bases between. Germline loops: CDR1 LGHDT, CDR2 YNNKEL (reference sequence). The length of the CDR3 is 15 residues. In DNA form, the CDR3 reads TGTGCCAGCAGCCAAGACGGGGGTCAGAAGTACGAGCAGTACTTC. Translating it yields CASSQDGGQKYEQYF.

The chain uses TRBV24-1 and TRBJ2-5; 7 bases fit TRBD2. CDR1 and CDR2 from the germline V gene are KGHDR and SFDVKD. The J segment lost 2 bases and the V segment lost 3 bases, leaving 2 bases of the junction unmatched. This CDR3 has 14 residues. The CDR3 region is CATSDRGVQETQYF. The CDR3 DNA sequence: TGTGCCACCAGTGATCGGGGGGTACAAGAGACCCAGTACTTC.

The chain is built from TRBV9 and TRBJ1-2, with D unresolved. CDR3 length equals 15 residues. CDR1 is SGDLS and CDR2 is YYNGEE in the germline V gene. Trimming took 0 bases from V and 2 from J, leaving 11 bases between them. CDR3 protein: CASSVERAGNYGYTF. Here the CDR3 DNA reads TGTGCCAGCAGCGTAGAGCGTGCCGGAAACTATGGCTACACCTTC.

The chain recombines TRBV5-1 with TRBJ2-2; 9 bases are shared with TRBD1. The CDR3 is 18 residues long. From germline, CDR1 is SGHRS and CDR2 YFSETQ. V shed 0 bases, J shed 5 bases, and the junction held 11 bases outside the gene matches. The CDR3: CASSLALVGQGVTGELFF. CDR3 bases: TGCGCCAGCAGCTTGGCTCTAGTGGGACAGGGTGTAACCGGGGAGCTGTTTTTT.

The J gene is TRBJ2-5, the V gene TRBV5-8, with 13 bases that match TRBD2. CDR3 length: 19 amino acids. V was pared by 5 bases and J by 3 bases, with 16 bases of the junction left unmatched. The V gene's germline CDR1 is SGHTS and CDR2 YDEGEE. For the CDR3, the DNA is TGTGCCAGCAGTCCTGGACTAGCGGGAGATGAAGGAAGCAAAGAGACCCAGTACTTC. Protein sequence: CASSPGLAGDEGSKETQYF.

This clone was seen only once. The J gene is TRBJ2-2, the V gene TRBV5-5, with D unresolved. This CDR3 contains 12 residues. Trimming stripped 4 bases from V and 5 bases from J, with 6 bases between. The germline CDR1 and CDR2 sequences are SGHKS and YYEKEE (reference sequence). CDR3 sequence reads: CASSTATGELFF. The DNA of the CDR3 is TGTGCCAGCAGCACTGCAACCGGGGAGCTGTTTTTT.

V is TRBV11-2 and J is TRBJ2-3; maybe TRBD2 (6 bases). The CDR3 is 17 amino acids. Germline V gene sequence: CDR1 SGHAT, CDR2 FQNNGV. V was trimmed by 6 bases and J by 0 bases, leaving 19 bases between them. The CDR3 nucleotides are TGTGCCAGCAGTCCACACCCCACACTAGCTAGCACAGATACGCAGTATTTT. Encoded protein: CASSPHPTLASTDTQYF.

The V call is TRBV10-1, the J call TRBJ2-7, with TRBD1 matching over 11 bases. Germline V lookup: CDR1 WNHNN, CDR2 SYGVQD (reference sequence). V shed 3 bases and J 5 bases; nucleotides not matched to a gene: 6. The CDR3 extends over 15 amino acids. The CDR3 is CASSDPGQGADEQYF. The CDR3 DNA sequence: TGCGCCAGCAGTGATCCCGGACAGGGGGCCGACGAGCAGTACTTC.

The V call is TRBV3-1 (or the pseudogene TRBV3-2), the J call TRBJ1-2; D is possibly TRBD1 (5 bases). This CDR3 comprises 15 residues. V lost 1 base to trimming and J lost 5 bases, with 14 bases between them. CDR1 is LGHDT and CDR2 is YNNKEL in the germline V gene (reference sequence). The CDR3 sequence: CASSQGPAKGYGYTF. CDR3 DNA: TGTGCCAGCAGCCAAGGTCCAGCCAAGGGGTATGGCTACACCTTC.

This clone was counted only a few times. The CDR3 sequence: CASSQDGGSFHEQFF. Written as DNA, the CDR3 is TGTGCCAGCAGCCAAGATGGGGGCTCGTTCCATGAGCAGTTCTTC. The chain links TRBV14 to TRBJ2-1; a weak D match, TRBD1 (6 bases). Germline V lookup: CDR1 SGHDN, CDR2 FVKESK. Trimming left V 0 bases short and J 8 bases short, with 14 bases between. This CDR3 is built from 15 residues.

V usage is TRBV4-1 and J usage is TRBJ2-7; 8 bases are shared with TRBD1. This CDR3 has 16 residues. Germline V gene sequence: CDR1 MGHRA, CDR2 YSYEKL. J lost 3 bases, V lost 2 bases, and 9 bases had no gene match. The CDR3: CASSQTTGTGDYEQYF. For the CDR3, the DNA is TGCGCCAGCAGCCAAACGACCGGGACAGGAGACTACGAGCAGTACTTC.